These 22 T cell receptor beta chains were all obtained from the same sample, sequenced in a study of identifying expanded T cells in peripheral blood. Clones were read by immunoSEQ multiplex PCR, and TCRdb kept only the in-frame ones, dropping some. The sample gives about 91,000 clones, about 91% of which show up once; roughly 4.2% is in the top ten. Sequencing used blood. The receptors were gathered from a person aged 18 to 75 in good health.

The chain combines TRBV5-1 with TRBJ1-5; the match to TRBD1 covers 10 bases. Per the germline V gene, CDR1 is SGHRS and CDR2 is YFSETQ. The CDR3 extends over 15 amino acids. The V segment lost 4 bases and the J segment 6 bases; nucleotides outside the gene matches: 7. The CDR3 region has the DNA TGCGCCAGCAGCGTTGGACAGGGGGACAGTCAGCCCCAGCATTTT. This encodes CASSVGQGDSQPQHF.

The rearrangement joins TRBV15 to TRBJ2-7, with D maybe TRBD1 (5 bases). The CDR3 has 14 residues. V was clipped by 4 bases and J by 2 bases, with 12 bases between them. The germline gives CDR1 LNHNV, CDR2 YYDKDF (reference sequence). The CDR3 DNA follows: TGTGCCACCAGCACAACACAGGTCACCTACGAGCAGTACTTC. This codes for CATSTTQVTYEQYF.

This chain links TRBV5-5 with TRBJ2-7; 7 bases are shared with TRBD1. V was clipped by 0 bases and J by 9 bases; unmatched bases: 3. The length of the CDR3 is 12 residues. Germline V gives CDR1 SGHKS, CDR2 YYEKEE (reference sequence). The CDR3 sequence is CASSLGGQPQYF. DNA for the CDR3: TGTGCCAGCAGCTTGGGGGGACAGCCGCAGTACTTC.

This chain connects TRBV27 to TRBJ2-7; 7 positions match TRBD1. Germline V lookup: CDR1 MNHEY, CDR2 SMNVEV (reference sequence). V lost 5 bases, J lost 2 bases, and 6 bases stayed unmatched. This CDR3 is 14 amino acids long. In nucleotides, the CDR3 is TGTGCCAGCAGTCCGCCGGGACAGCCCTACGAGCAGTACTTC. This sequence encodes CASSPPGQPYEQYF.

The rearrangement links TRBV5-1 to TRBJ1-4, with TRBD1 identical over 7 bases. The germline V gene encodes CDR1 SGHRS and CDR2 YFSETQ. The CDR3 sequence is 14 residues long. V was pared by 0 bases and J by 7 bases, with 3 bases of the junction left unmatched. The CDR3 DNA reads TGCGCCAGCAGCTTGGACCCAGGGGGTGAAAAACTGTTTTTT. It encodes CASSLDPGGEKLFF. The full variable domain, its missing parts supplied by reference TRBV5-1 and TRBJ1-4, is KAGVTQTPRYLIKTRGQQVTLSCSPISGHRSVSWYQQTPGQGLQFLFEYFSETQRNKGNFPGRFSGRQFSNSRSEMNVSTLELGDSALYLCASSLDPGGEKLFFGSGTQLSVL.

V usage is TRBV5-1 and J usage is TRBJ2-1; 8 nucleotides line up with TRBD1. CDR1 is SGHRS and CDR2 is YFSETQ in the germline V gene. Trimming took 4 bases from V and 0 from J; bases not matched to a gene: 3. The CDR3 totals 15 residues. CDR3 coding DNA: TGCGCCAGCAGCCCCGGACAGGGCTCCTACAATGAGCAGTTCTTC. Its translation: CASSPGQGSYNEQFF.

The chain links TRBV5-3 to TRBJ2-3; weak D call: TRBD2 (6 bases). TRBV5-3 is marked as an open reading frame, function uncertain. CDR3 length: 18 amino acids. With 1 base removed from V and 0 bases from J, the gap between germline ends came to 18 bases. The CDR3 nucleotides read TGTGCCAGAAGCTTGCTGAGAGCGGGCCTCAGTAGCACAGATACGCAGTATTTT. It specifies CARSLLRAGLSSTDTQYF.

The rearrangement uses TRBV7-3 and TRBJ2-5; 8 bases line up with TRBD1. This CDR3 has 15 residues. The ends lost 4 bases at V and 2 bases at J; junction bases unmatched: 6. Germline CDR1 reads SGHTA; CDR2 reads FQGTGA. The CDR3 reads CASSSTGGEQETQYF. CDR3 nucleotide sequence: TGTGCCAGCAGCTCTACAGGGGGTGAGCAAGAGACCCAGTACTTC.

V usage is TRBV7-3 and J usage is TRBJ2-7; tentative D call: TRBD2 (7 bases). Germline V CDR1 and CDR2: SGHTA, FQGTGA. CDR3 length: 14 residues. Trimming cost V 5 bases and J 6 bases, with 17 bases left between them. The CDR3 bases are TGTGCCAGCAGCCCCAGGGGCGGGAGAGGCGAGCAGTACTTC. Encoded protein: CASSPRGGRGEQYF.

The V gene is TRBV19, the J gene TRBJ2-1, with 9 bases fitting TRBD2. J gave up 0 bases and V 3 bases, and 0 bases lay outside the gene matches. This CDR3 region has 15 residues. Germline CDR1 and CDR2: LNHDA and SQIVND (reference sequence). CDR3 in amino acids: CASSISGGSYNEQFF. The DNA of the CDR3 is TGTGCCAGTAGTATTAGCGGGGGCTCCTACAATGAGCAGTTCTTC.

The chain uses TRBV7-6 and TRBJ2-7, with 12 bases fitting TRBD2. This CDR3 is built from 15 residues. Per the germline V gene, CDR1 is SGHVS and CDR2 is FNYEAQ. V shed 2 bases, J shed 6 bases, and the junction held 5 bases outside the gene matches. CDR3 loop: CASSLLAGGPGEQYF. CDR3 sequence (DNA): TGTGCCAGCAGCTTACTAGCGGGAGGGCCTGGCGAGCAGTACTTC.

The CDR3 coding sequence is TGTGCCATCAGGGGGACAGGGTCGACAAGCGGGGAAGCCTACAATGAGCAGTTCTTC. It codes for CAIRGTGSTSGEAYNEQFF. The chain has TRBV10-3 and TRBJ2-1; 9 bases are shared with TRBD1. Trimming removed 6 bases from V and 2 bases from J; junction bases left unmatched: 17. CDR1 and CDR2 (germline): ENHRY, SYGVKD. The CDR3 totals 19 residues.

The rearrangement uses TRBV19 and TRBJ2-2, with no clear D. The CDR3 extends over 12 amino acids. CDR1 is LNHDA and CDR2 is SQIVND in the germline V gene (reference sequence). Trimming took off 7 bases at V and 7 bases at J, with 10 bases between the two ends. In DNA form, the CDR3 reads TGTGCCAGTACTACTTCCGGCGGGGAGCTGTTTTTT. Translating gives CASTTSGGELFF.

CDR3 loop: CASSSSGTGGTHEQYF. Here the CDR3 DNA reads TGTGCCAGCAGTTCCTCCGGGACAGGGGGCACTCACGAGCAGTACTTC. The chain uses TRBV28 and TRBJ2-7; TRBD1 aligns across 12 bases. The CDR3 spans 16 residues. Germline trimming cut 4 bases from V and 5 bases from J; bases unmatched to any gene: 9. Germline CDR1 and CDR2: MDHEN and SYDVKM.

This clone was counted once. The rearrangement joins TRBV7-2 to TRBJ2-6; no definite D call. Germline CDR1 and CDR2: SGHTA and FQGNSA. V lost 5 bases, J lost 0 bases, and 2 bases lay in between. The CDR3 has 13 amino acids. The CDR3 DNA reads as TGTGCCAGCAGCGGCTCTGGGGCCAACGTCCTGACTTTC. This translates into CASSGSGANVLTF.

This sequence joins TRBV10-3 and TRBJ1-4, with TRBD1 matching over 7 bases. Losses at the gene ends were 4 bases for V and 0 bases for J; bases not matched to a gene: 5. Germline CDR1 ENHRY, CDR2 SYGVKD. The CDR3 is 16 amino acids. The CDR3: CAISGTGQTTNEKLFF. The CDR3 bases are TGTGCCATCAGTGGCACGGGACAGACAACTAATGAAAAACTGTTTTTT.

The chain joins TRBV4-1 to TRBJ2-1; D tentatively reads TRBD1 or TRBD2 (6 bases each). The V gene's germline CDR1 is MGHRA and CDR2 YSYEKL. CDR3 length equals 14 residues. The V and J ends lost 1 base and 9 bases respectively, with 13 bases between them. CDR3 residues: CASSQAGGVTEQFF. The CDR3 coding sequence is TGCGCCAGCAGCCAAGCCGGGGGCGTAACTGAGCAGTTCTTC.

The J gene is TRBJ2-3, the V gene TRBV5-1; a weak D match, TRBD2 (6 bases). With 4 bases removed from V and 1 base from J, the gap between germline ends came to 16 bases. Germline assignment: CDR1 SGHRS and CDR2 YFSETQ. This CDR3 has 16 residues. CDR3 region: CASSKGLSKRTDTQYF. CDR3 DNA: TGCGCCAGCAGCAAGGGACTCTCCAAACGCACAGATACGCAGTATTTT.

The rearrangement uses TRBV14 and TRBJ1-2, with 7 bases lining up with TRBD1. The CDR3 is 15 residues long. Looked up from germline, CDR1 is SGHDN and CDR2 is FVKESK. V shed 3 bases and J 7 bases; nucleotides not matched to a gene: 11. The CDR3 protein is CASSHLEGADGGYTF. CDR3 DNA sequence: TGTGCCAGCAGCCACTTGGAGGGGGCTGACGGTGGCTACACCTTC. The entire variable domain, with the rest obtained from reference TRBV14 and TRBJ1-2, is as follows: EAGVTQFPSHSVIEKGQTVTLRCDPISGHDNLYWYRRVMGKEIKFLLHFVKESKQDESGMPNNRFLAERTGGTYSTLKVQPAELEDSGVYFCASSHLEGADGGYTFGSGTRLTVV.

The rearrangement uses TRBV28 and TRBJ2-5; D is perhaps TRBD2 (7 bases). Trimming removed 4 bases at V and 2 bases at J, with 14 bases between. The germline V gene encodes CDR1 MDHEN and CDR2 SYDVKM. The CDR3 sequence is 15 residues long. Written as DNA, the CDR3 is TGTGCCAGCAGTTCTGGGGAGGGGGTTCAAGAGACCCAGTACTTC. This sequence encodes CASSSGEGVQETQYF.

V usage is TRBV27 and J usage is TRBJ1-1, with 7 bases lining up with TRBD1. The CDR3 loop spans 14 amino acids. V gave up 6 bases and J gave up 1 base; unmatched junction bases: 5. The germline CDR1 and CDR2 sequences are MNHEY and SMNVEV (reference sequence). The CDR3 loop is CASSSGQANTEAFF. CDR3 bases: TGTGCCAGCAGCTCAGGACAGGCGAACACTGAAGCTTTCTTT.

The rearrangement links TRBV5-1 to TRBJ2-5, with 9 bases lining up with TRBD1. The germline V gene encodes CDR1 SGHRS and CDR2 YFSETQ. This CDR3 comprises 14 residues. The J segment lost 5 bases and the V segment lost 4 bases, leaving 6 bases of the junction unmatched. The DNA for the CDR3 is TGCGCCAGCAGCCCAGGACAGGGGAGGGAGACCCAGTACTTC. Its protein product is CASSPGQGRETQYF. The entire variable domain, with the rest obtained from reference TRBV5-1 and TRBJ2-5, is as follows: KAGVTQTPRYLIKTRGQQVTLSCSPISGHRSVSWYQQTPGQGLQFLFEYFSETQRNKGNFPGRFSGRQFSNSRSEMNVSTLELGDSALYLCASSPGQGRETQYFGPGTRLLVL.